This passage covers 29 T cell receptor beta chains from one sample sequenced in a study of shared clonotypes between healthy human individuals (dated by TCRdb to 2019 to 2021). For the CD8 naive samples, CD45RO-negative cells were positively selected for CCR7, yielding a CD45RA+CCR7+ population from which TemRA cells were excluded. The library was built by means of the immunoSEQ multiplex PCR assay. The clones in this table, taken by TCRdb from immuneACCESS, are in-frame only. Not every clone is retained; where verified, under half of the shortfall comes from an unresolved V gene, and the cause of the rest is unknown. For this sample there are more than 2 million clones; approximately 92% appear just once. The ten largest clones take up around 1.7% of the sample. Sequencing was performed on naive CD8+ T cells from PBMCs. This specimen's cell subset or site label, per the study, means: CD45RA+CCR7+. These TCRs come from a man aged 18 to 29 in good health. Some clones in this sample may be carry-over from other donors' samples.

The chain is built from TRBV5-4 and TRBJ2-1, with D uncertain. This CDR3 has 13 amino acids. Trimming took 4 bases from V and 2 from J, leaving 7 bases between them. CDR1 is SGHNT and CDR2 is YYREEE in the germline V gene (reference sequence). This CDR3 is CASSHRAYNEQFF. DNA of the CDR3: TGTGCCAGCAGCCACCGGGCCTACAATGAGCAGTTCTTC.

This clone has just a few counts. The V and J genes are TRBV20-1 and TRBJ1-5, with D possibly TRBD1 on 5 matching bases. V lost 6 bases to trimming and J lost 7 bases, with 10 bases between them. The CDR3 has 11 amino acids. Germline lookup yields CDR1 DFQATT and CDR2 SNEGSKA (reference sequence). The CDR3 loop reads CSAAEGQPQHF. CDR3 coding DNA: TGCAGTGCAGCCGAGGGGCAGCCCCAGCATTTT.

This chain links TRBV9 with TRBJ2-1; 9 nucleotides agree with TRBD2. The germline V gene encodes CDR1 SGDLS and CDR2 YYNGEE. V was clipped by 3 bases and J by 8 bases; unmatched bases: 9. This CDR3 comprises 15 residues. Written as DNA, the CDR3 is TGTGCCAGCAGCGGCTCTTGGACTAGCGTGGATGAGCAGTTCTTC. As protein: CASSGSWTSVDEQFF.

The J gene is TRBJ2-5, the V gene TRBV4-3, with D perhaps matching TRBD2 (6 bases). Deletions cut 0 bases from V and 4 bases from J, with 24 bases between. CDR3 size: 19 residues. Germline V gene lookup returns CDR1 LGHNA and CDR2 YSLEER. The CDR3 spells CASSQDPLNRGYPTETQYF. CDR3 in DNA: TGCGCCAGCAGCCAAGATCCCTTAAATCGGGGGTACCCTACAGAGACCCAGTACTTC.

About this clone itself: The same CDR3 also results from other DNA sequences found in this sample. V is TRBV27 and J is TRBJ2-7; tentative D call: TRBD1 (6 bases). V gave up 5 bases and J gave up 4 bases, with 12 bases separating them. The CDR3 has 13 residues. Germline assignment: CDR1 MNHEY and CDR2 SMNVEV (reference sequence). CDR3: CASSPLDSYEQYF. The CDR3 DNA reads as TGTGCCAGCAGTCCGCTGGACAGTTACGAGCAGTACTTC.

This clone was counted a single time. The rearrangement links TRBV12-5 to TRBJ2-1; the D gene is possibly TRBD2 (5 bases). The CDR3 length is 17 residues. Deletions cut 4 bases from V and 1 base from J, with 17 bases between. Germline CDR1 LGHNT, CDR2 FRNRAP. In nucleotides, the CDR3 is TGTGCTAGTGGTTCCCAAACTAGAGTCCAATCCTACAATGAGCAGTTCTTC. This translates into CASGSQTRVQSYNEQFF.

In DNA form, the CDR3 reads TGTGCCAGCAGTATTACAGGGGGCGCGGGAGATGAGCAGTTCTTC. Translated, it gives CASSITGGAGDEQFF. V gene TRBV27 combines with J gene TRBJ2-1, with 9 bases that match TRBD1. CDR1 is MNHEY and CDR2 is SMNVEV in the germline V gene (reference sequence). V gave up 5 bases and J gave up 8 bases; unmatched junction bases: 10. This CDR3 region has 15 residues.

V is TRBV9 and J is TRBJ2-7, with D tentatively TRBD2 (6 bases). Germline CDR1 and CDR2: SGDLS and YYNGEE. V lost 4 bases to trimming and J lost 3 bases, with 14 bases between them. The CDR3 spans 14 residues. The CDR3, as DNA: TGTGCCAGCAGCTCCAATATCGGGAGCTACGAGCAGTACTTC. It specifies CASSSNIGSYEQYF.

The CDR3 protein is CASSVGGDPNYGYTF. CDR3 nucleotides: TGTGCCAGCAGCGTAGGGGGGGACCCCAACTATGGCTACACCTTC. The chain recombines TRBV9 with TRBJ1-2; a possible D gene is TRBD1 (5 bases). The V and J ends lost 0 bases and 2 bases respectively, with 11 bases between them. Per germline, CDR1 SGDLS and CDR2 YYNGEE. CDR3 size: 15 residues.

As regards this clone: The same CDR3 arises from other DNA sequences in this sample as well. The chain employs TRBV7-9 and TRBJ2-7; maybe TRBD2 (6 bases). CDR3 length equals 13 residues. Trimming took 4 bases from V and 4 from J, leaving 11 bases between them. Germline CDR1 SEHNR, CDR2 FQNEAQ (reference sequence). The CDR3 loop is CASSSPGGYEQYF. DNA for the CDR3: TGTGCCAGCAGCTCCCCCGGGGGTTACGAGCAGTACTTC.

This clone was seen a single time. The V call is TRBV27, the J call TRBJ2-5, with D perhaps matching TRBD2 (6 bases). V gave up 6 bases and J gave up 5 bases, with 19 bases separating them. This CDR3 spans 15 amino acids. CDR1 is MNHEY and CDR2 is SMNVEV in the germline V gene (reference sequence). The DNA of the CDR3 is TGTGCCAGCAGGGGGCCTAGAGGAGGGACGGAGACCCAGTACTTC. Its protein product is CASRGPRGGTETQYF.

The J gene is TRBJ1-2, the V gene TRBV11-1; D gene ambiguous. The V end was cut by 2 bases, the J end by 2 bases, with 6 bases between. The CDR3 covers 13 residues. CDR1 SGHAT and CDR2 FQDESV come from the germline V gene (reference sequence). DNA for the CDR3: TGTGCCAGCAGCTTAAGTCTGAACTATGGCTACACCTTC. Its protein product is CASSLSLNYGYTF.

The chain joins TRBV18 to TRBJ2-5, with D tentatively TRBD2 (5 bases). Trimming shortened V by 10 bases and J by 2 bases, and 20 bases separated the two germline ends. The germline CDR1 and CDR2 sequences are KGHSH and LQKENI. The CDR3 extends over 15 amino acids. CDR3 region: CATLPGFTRQETQYF. In DNA, the CDR3 is TGTGCCACTTTACCGGGGTTCACTCGACAAGAGACCCAGTACTTC.

The chain links TRBV6-4 to TRBJ2-7; the match to TRBD2 covers 12 bases. In germline, CDR1 is MRHNA, CDR2 SNTAGT. The CDR3 sequence is 16 residues long. V dropped 2 bases and J dropped 2; count of bases not matched to a gene: 4. The CDR3 loop is CASSDPRLAGAYEQYF. The CDR3 region has the DNA TGTGCCAGCAGTGACCCGAGACTAGCGGGAGCCTACGAGCAGTACTTC.

The rearrangement links TRBV28 to TRBJ2-3; weak D call: TRBD1 (5 bases). This CDR3 spans 14 amino acids. The V gene's germline CDR1 is MDHEN and CDR2 SYDVKM. Between the trimmed V and J ends, which lost 7 bases and 4 bases, there was a span of 15 bases. CDR3 sequence (DNA): TGTGCCAGCACCCACCACGGCAGGGCAGATACGCAGTATTTT. Encoded protein: CASTHHGRADTQYF.

This chain uses TRBV7-9 with TRBJ2-7; D is unresolved. Trimming took 1 base from V and 2 from J, leaving 12 bases between them. The CDR3 covers 15 residues. Germline values: CDR1 SEHNR, CDR2 FQNEAQ (reference sequence). CDR3 protein: CASSLVMAAPYEQYF. In DNA, the CDR3 is TGTGCCAGCAGCTTAGTCATGGCTGCACCCTACGAGCAGTACTTC.

The chain uses TRBV5-1 and TRBJ1-2; D is unresolved. There are 15 residues in the CDR3. CDR1 is SGHRS and CDR2 is YFSETQ in the germline V gene. Trimming removed 4 bases at V and 7 bases at J, with 20 bases between. CDR3 coding DNA: TGCGCCAGCAGCCCGGACCATTACTACACCCTTGGCTACACCTTC. This encodes CASSPDHYYTLGYTF.

The CDR3 spells CASSETLLGGYTF. CDR3 DNA: TGTGCCAGCAGTGAGACACTGTTGGGAGGCTACACCTTC. V and J are TRBV25-1 and TRBJ1-2; D gene uncertain. CDR1 is MGHDK, CDR2 SYGVNS, per germline. The CDR3 runs to 13 residues. V was shortened by 3 bases and J by 8 bases, with 13 bases between the two germline ends.

Points on this clone: In the same sample, other DNA sequences code for this CDR3. The chain employs TRBV5-4 and TRBJ2-7; D not certain. The CDR3 is 16 amino acids. Looked up from germline, CDR1 is SGHNT and CDR2 is YYREEE (reference sequence). V lost 3 bases to trimming and J lost 0 bases, with 16 bases between them. This CDR3 reads CASSSVAGTSSYEQYF. The DNA of the CDR3 is TGTGCCAGCAGCTCGGTAGCAGGAACAAGCTCCTACGAGCAGTACTTC. Supplemented by reference TRBV5-4 and TRBJ2-7, the full variable domain reads ETGVTQSPTHLIKTRGQQVTLRCSSQSGHNTVSWYQQALGQGPQFIFQYYREEENGRGNFPPRFSGLQFPNYSSELNVNALELDDSALYLCASSSVAGTSSYEQYFGPGTRLTVT.

CDR3 amino acids: CASSYLTRDEQYF. CDR3 DNA: TGTGCCAGCAGTTACTTAACTAGAGACGAGCAGTACTTC. V is TRBV6-6 and J is TRBJ2-7, with D maybe TRBD2 (5 bases). Germline V lookup: CDR1 MNHNY, CDR2 SVGAGI (reference sequence). The CDR3 extends over 13 amino acids. The V gene lost 1 base and the J gene lost 5 bases, with 9 bases spanning the gap.

The chain is built from TRBV4-1 and TRBJ1-1; possibly TRBD1 for D (6 bases). The CDR3 length is 15 residues. V dropped 4 bases and J dropped 1 base, with 13 bases sitting between them. In germline, CDR1 is MGHRA, CDR2 YSYEKL. The CDR3 protein is CASSRTGTQNTEAFF. CDR3 nucleotide sequence: TGCGCCAGCAGCCGCACCGGGACACAGAACACTGAAGCTTTCTTT.

In this sample, this clone turned up a few times. The rearrangement joins TRBV19 to TRBJ1-5; a possible D gene is TRBD1 (5 bases). This CDR3 has 13 amino acids. Germline CDR1 is LNHDA and CDR2 is SQIVND (reference sequence). V was pared by 10 bases and J by 7 bases, with 17 bases between. The CDR3 protein is CATRFGASQPQHF. CDR3 DNA sequence: TGTGCCACCCGTTTTGGGGCGTCACAGCCCCAGCATTTT.

The rearrangement uses TRBV27 and TRBJ2-2; D gene unclear. Looked up from germline, CDR1 is MNHEY and CDR2 is SMNVEV (reference sequence). The V end was cut by 5 bases, the J end by 5 bases, with 6 bases between. This CDR3 has 12 amino acids. CDR3 sequence reads: CASSIRTGELFF. The CDR3 region has the DNA TGTGCCAGCAGTATCAGGACCGGGGAGCTGTTTTTT.

The gene calls are TRBV7-9 and TRBJ1-1; D not resolved. This CDR3 region has 12 residues. Germline CDR1 and CDR2: SEHNR and FQNEAQ (reference sequence). The CDR3 DNA is TGTTTTGTTAGGGTGGGAAAGACTGAAGCTTTCTTT. This codes for CFVRVGKTEAFF.

The chain combines TRBV4-1 with TRBJ1-2; weak D call: TRBD1 (6 bases). The V and J ends lost 0 bases and 3 bases respectively, with 17 bases between them. CDR1 is MGHRA, CDR2 YSYEKL, per germline. This CDR3 is built from 17 residues. CDR3 region: CASSQDTIARGDYGYTF. CDR3 nucleotides: TGCGCCAGCAGCCAAGATACAATTGCCAGGGGTGACTATGGCTACACCTTC.

The V and J genes are TRBV28 and TRBJ2-1; TRBD1 matches 8 bases. Unmatched junction bases numbered 13, after V lost 7 bases and J lost 5 bases. This CDR3 spans 16 amino acids. In germline, CDR1 is MDHEN, CDR2 SYDVKM. CDR3 bases: TGTGCCAGCACCCCGGACCGGACAGGGTCGAACAATGAGCAGTTCTTC. Translated, it gives CASTPDRTGSNNEQFF.

V gene TRBV7-9 combines with J gene TRBJ1-1, with 7 positions matching TRBD1. With 5 bases clipped from V and 7 bases from J, the junction kept 7 bases outside the gene matches. Per the germline V gene, CDR1 is SEHNR and CDR2 is FQNEAQ (reference sequence). This CDR3 is built from 13 residues. CDR3 region: CASSLGGSYEAFF. The CDR3 coding sequence is TGTGCCAGCAGCCTAGGGGGCAGCTATGAAGCTTTCTTT.

V and J are TRBV7-9 and TRBJ2-2; either TRBD1 or TRBD2 may fit D (5 bases each). Germline lookup yields CDR1 SEHNR and CDR2 FQNEAQ (reference sequence). The CDR3 loop spans 16 amino acids. V was pared by 6 bases and J by 0 bases, with 14 bases between. The DNA of the CDR3 is TGTGCCAGCAGAGGGACGGCCAGAGCGAACACCGGGGAGCTGTTTTTT. This gives the protein CASRGTARANTGELFF.

The chain has TRBV7-6 and TRBJ2-7, with 7 bases identical to TRBD1. With V trimmed by 6 bases and J by 7 bases, 15 bases remained unmatched. The CDR3 is made up of 15 amino acids. Per germline, CDR1 SGHVS and CDR2 FNYEAQ. CDR3 bases: TGTGCCAGCAGTTTTTCCTCGACAGGGATGGGGGAGCAGTACTTC. Its protein is CASSFSSTGMGEQYF.